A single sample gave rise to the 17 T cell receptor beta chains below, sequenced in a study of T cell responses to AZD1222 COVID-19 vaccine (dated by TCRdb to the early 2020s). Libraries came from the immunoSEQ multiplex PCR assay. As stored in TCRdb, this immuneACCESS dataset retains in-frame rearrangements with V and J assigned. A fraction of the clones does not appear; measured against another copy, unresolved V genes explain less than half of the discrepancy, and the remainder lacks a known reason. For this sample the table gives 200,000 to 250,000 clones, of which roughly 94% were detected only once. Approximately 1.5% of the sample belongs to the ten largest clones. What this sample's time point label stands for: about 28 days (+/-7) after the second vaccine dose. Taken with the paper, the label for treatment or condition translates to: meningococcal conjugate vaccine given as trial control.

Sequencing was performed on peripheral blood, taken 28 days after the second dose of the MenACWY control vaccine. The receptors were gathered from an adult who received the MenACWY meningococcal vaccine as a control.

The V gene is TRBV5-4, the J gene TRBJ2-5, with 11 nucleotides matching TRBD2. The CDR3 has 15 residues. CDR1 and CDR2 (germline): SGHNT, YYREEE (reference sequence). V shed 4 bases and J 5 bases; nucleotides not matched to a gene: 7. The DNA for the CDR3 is TGTGCCAGCAGCGCCGAACTAGCGGGAGTGGAGACCCAGTACTTC. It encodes CASSAELAGVETQYF.

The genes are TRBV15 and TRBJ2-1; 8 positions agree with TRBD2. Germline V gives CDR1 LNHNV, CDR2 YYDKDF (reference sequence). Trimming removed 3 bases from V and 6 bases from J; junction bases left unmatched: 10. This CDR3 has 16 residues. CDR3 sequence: CATSRGLDQGSNEQFF. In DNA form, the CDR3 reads TGTGCCACCAGCAGGGGACTAGACCAAGGGAGCAATGAGCAGTTCTTC.

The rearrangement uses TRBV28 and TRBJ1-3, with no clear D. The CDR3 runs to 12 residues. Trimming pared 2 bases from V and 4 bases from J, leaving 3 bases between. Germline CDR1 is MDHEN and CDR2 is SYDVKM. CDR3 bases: TGTGCCAGCAGTTTAACCGGAAACACCATATATTTT. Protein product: CASSLTGNTIYF.

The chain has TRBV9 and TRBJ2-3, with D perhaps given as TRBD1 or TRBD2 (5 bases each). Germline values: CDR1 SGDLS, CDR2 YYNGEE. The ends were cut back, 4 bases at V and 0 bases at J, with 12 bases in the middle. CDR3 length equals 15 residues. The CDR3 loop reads CASSPRDVSTDTQYF. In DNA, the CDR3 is TGTGCCAGCAGCCCCCGGGACGTTAGCACAGATACGCAGTATTTT.

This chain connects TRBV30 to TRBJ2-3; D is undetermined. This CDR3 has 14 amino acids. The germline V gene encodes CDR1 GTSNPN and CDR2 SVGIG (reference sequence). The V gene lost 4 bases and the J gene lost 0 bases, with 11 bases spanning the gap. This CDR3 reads CAWKDLLSTDTQYF. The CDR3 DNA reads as TGTGCCTGGAAGGATCTTTTGAGCACAGATACGCAGTATTTT. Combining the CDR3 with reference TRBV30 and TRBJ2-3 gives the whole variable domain SQTIHQWPATLVQPVGSPLSLECTVEGTSNPNLYWYRQAAGRGLQLLFYSVGIGQISSEVPQNLSASRPQDRQFILSSKKLLLSDSGFYLCAWKDLLSTDTQYFGPGTRLTVL.

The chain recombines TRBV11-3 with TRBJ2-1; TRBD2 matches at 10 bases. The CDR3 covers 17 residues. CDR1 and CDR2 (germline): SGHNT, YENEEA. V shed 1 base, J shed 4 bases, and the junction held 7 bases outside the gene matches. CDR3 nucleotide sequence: TGTGCCAGCAGCTTAGGGTCGACTAGCGGGCCGTACAATGAGCAGTTCTTC. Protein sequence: CASSLGSTSGPYNEQFF.

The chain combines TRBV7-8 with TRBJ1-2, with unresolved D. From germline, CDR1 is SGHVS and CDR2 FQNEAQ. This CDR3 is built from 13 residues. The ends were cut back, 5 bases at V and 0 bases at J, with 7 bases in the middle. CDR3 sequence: CASSATANYGYTF. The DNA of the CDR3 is TGTGCCAGCAGCGCGACCGCTAACTATGGCTACACCTTC.

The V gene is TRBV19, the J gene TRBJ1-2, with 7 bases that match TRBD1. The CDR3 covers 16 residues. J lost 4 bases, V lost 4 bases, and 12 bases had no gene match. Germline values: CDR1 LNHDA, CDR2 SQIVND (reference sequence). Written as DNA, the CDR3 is TGTGCCAGTAGTAAATTAGGGATGGGACAGATCTATGGCTACACCTTC. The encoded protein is CASSKLGMGQIYGYTF.

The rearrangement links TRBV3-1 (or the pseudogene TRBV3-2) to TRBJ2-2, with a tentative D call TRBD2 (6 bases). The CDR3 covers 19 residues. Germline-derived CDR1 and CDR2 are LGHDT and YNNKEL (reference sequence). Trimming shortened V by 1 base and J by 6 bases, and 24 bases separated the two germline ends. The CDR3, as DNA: TGTGCCAGCAGCCAAGTTCCCCTAACGGCGGGGATCATCCCCGGGGAGCTGTTTTTT. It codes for CASSQVPLTAGIIPGELFF.

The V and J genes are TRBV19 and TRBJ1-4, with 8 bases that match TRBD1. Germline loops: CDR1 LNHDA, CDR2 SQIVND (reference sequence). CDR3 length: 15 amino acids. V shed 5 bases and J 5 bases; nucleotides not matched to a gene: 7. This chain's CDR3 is CASSPPGQANEKLFF. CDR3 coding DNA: TGTGCCAGTAGTCCACCGGGACAGGCGAATGAAAAACTGTTTTTT.

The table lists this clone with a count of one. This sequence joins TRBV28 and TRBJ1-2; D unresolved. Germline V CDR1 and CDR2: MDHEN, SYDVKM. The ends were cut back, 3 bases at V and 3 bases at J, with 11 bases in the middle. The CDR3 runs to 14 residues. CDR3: CASSFPDKDYGYTF. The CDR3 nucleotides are TGTGCCAGCAGTTTCCCTGACAAGGACTATGGCTACACCTTC.

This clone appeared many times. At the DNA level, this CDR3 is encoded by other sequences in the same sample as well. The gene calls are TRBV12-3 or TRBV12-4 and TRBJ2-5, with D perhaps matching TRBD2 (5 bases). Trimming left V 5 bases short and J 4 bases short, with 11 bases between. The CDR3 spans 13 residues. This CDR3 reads CASSPAEGETQYF. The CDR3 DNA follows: TGTGCCAGCAGTCCAGCCGAGGGAGAGACCCAGTACTTC.

CDR3 residues: CASSLRGQPQHF. As DNA, the CDR3 is TGTGCCAGCAGCTTAAGGGGGCAGCCCCAGCATTTT. The rearrangement uses TRBV7-9 and TRBJ1-5, with TRBD1 as a possible D gene (6 bases). V lost 2 bases and J lost 7, with 6 bases in between. The length of the CDR3 is 12 residues. Per the germline V gene, CDR1 is SEHNR and CDR2 is FQNEAQ (reference sequence).

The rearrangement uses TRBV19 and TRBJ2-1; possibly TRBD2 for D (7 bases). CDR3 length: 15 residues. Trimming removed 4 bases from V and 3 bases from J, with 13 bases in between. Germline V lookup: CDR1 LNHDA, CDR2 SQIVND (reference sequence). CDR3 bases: TGTGCCAGTAGTAACTCGGGGGGCCTCTACAATGAGCAGTTCTTC. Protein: CASSNSGGLYNEQFF.

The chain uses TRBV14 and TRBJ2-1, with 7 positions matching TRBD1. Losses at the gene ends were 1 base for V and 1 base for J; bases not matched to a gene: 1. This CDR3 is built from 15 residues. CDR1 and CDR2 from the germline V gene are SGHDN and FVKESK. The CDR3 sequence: CASSQVTGSYNEQFF. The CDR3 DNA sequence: TGTGCCAGCAGCCAAGTGACAGGGTCCTACAATGAGCAGTTCTTC.

In DNA form, the CDR3 reads TGTGCCAGCAGACCGCCGGGGGCCGGCACAGATACGCAGTATTTT. This codes for CASRPPGAGTDTQYF. The rearrangement joins TRBV13 to TRBJ2-3; perhaps D is TRBD1 or TRBD2 (6 bases each). Germline CDR1 is PRHDT and CDR2 is FYEKMQ (reference sequence). The germline V and J ends were trimmed by 6 bases and 1 base, with 14 bases remaining between them. This CDR3 spans 15 amino acids.

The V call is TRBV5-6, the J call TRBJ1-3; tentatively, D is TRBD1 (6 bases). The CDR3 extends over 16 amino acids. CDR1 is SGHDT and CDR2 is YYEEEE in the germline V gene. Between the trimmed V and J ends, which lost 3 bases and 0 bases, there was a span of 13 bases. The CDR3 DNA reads TGTGCCAGCAGCTCCACCGGGACAACCTCTGGAAACACCATATATTTT. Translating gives CASSSTGTTSGNTIYF.